The 2 T cell receptor beta chains given below trace back to one sample, sequenced in a study of patients and donors after allogeneic stem cell transplantation. TCRdb reprocessed the RT-PCR reads with MiXCR, giving one entry per CDR3 protein. The sample records 95,000 to 120,000 distinct CDR3 sequences, approximately 40% being singletons. Sequenced: blood, either unsorted or a sorted T cell fraction (not recorded which). These receptors came from a human donor who was either an allogeneic HSCT recipient or a stem cell or donor lymphocyte infusion donor (not recorded which). It is not recorded whose cells these are; they may come from a transplant donor.

In its sample, this clonotype was seen a few times. This CDR3 is CASTQGSRGPLEAFF. The DNA for the CDR3 is TGTGCCAGCACCCAAGGCTCCAGGGGACCTCTCGAAGCTTTCTTT. The chain is built from TRBV28 and TRBJ1-1, with a tentative D call TRBD1 (6 bases). The CDR3 runs 15 residues. The germline V and J ends were trimmed by 7 bases and 8 bases, with 23 bases remaining between them. Germline CDR1 MDHEN, CDR2 SYDVKM.

This clonotype was detected a few times. The chain links TRBV27 to TRBJ1-2; tentative D call: TRBD1 (6 bases). Between the trimmed V and J ends, which lost 4 bases and 4 bases, there was a span of 22 bases. Germline V gives CDR1 MNHEY, CDR2 SMNVEV (reference sequence). The CDR3 totals 17 residues. The CDR3 protein is CASSSGTPLSVSYGYTF. DNA of the CDR3: TGTGCCAGCAGTTCCGGGACACCACTCTCCGTGTCCTATGGCTACACCTTC.